The 16 T cell receptor beta chains below come from one sample, sequenced in a study of blood T cell repertoires in COVID-19. Profiled with immunoSEQ multiplex PCR; TCRdb holds only in-frame clones, not every one. Altogether roughly 14,000 clones are present, 80% to 90% being singletons, with the ten largest covering 26%. The sample consisted of peripheral blood. These receptors all stem from a woman aged 50 to 60 with active or convalescent COVID-19.

V is TRBV19 and J is TRBJ1-1; TRBD1 might be the D (6 bases). The germline V gene encodes CDR1 LNHDA and CDR2 SQIVND (reference sequence). There are 12 residues in the CDR3. The V end lost 9 bases, the J end lost 6 bases, and 14 bases lay between the germline ends. This CDR3 reads CASRAGGAEAFF. CDR3 sequence (DNA): TGTGCCAGCCGGGCGGGGGGCGCTGAAGCTTTCTTT.

The CDR3 DNA is TGCGCCAGCAGCTCCTCGGTAGTAGCCGCCACAGATACGCAGTATTTT. Its translation: CASSSSVVAATDTQYF. V gene TRBV5-1 combines with J gene TRBJ2-3; D uncertain. V lost 3 bases and J 2 bases, leaving 16 bases between the germline ends. From germline, CDR1 is SGHRS and CDR2 YFSETQ. The CDR3 is made up of 16 amino acids.

The genes are TRBV14 and TRBJ2-2; TRBD1 matches at 7 bases. The V gene end was trimmed by 6 bases and the J gene end by 6 bases; junction bases not matched to a gene: 13. The CDR3 loop spans 16 amino acids. Germline lookup yields CDR1 SGHDN and CDR2 FVKESK. The CDR3: CASRRRQGASPGELFF. The CDR3 bases are TGTGCCAGCAGGCGAAGACAGGGCGCCTCCCCCGGGGAGCTGTTTTTT.

The rearrangement uses TRBV10-3 and TRBJ1-5; TRBD1 agrees at 9 bases. Germline lookup yields CDR1 ENHRY and CDR2 SYGVKD. Unmatched junction bases numbered 13, after V lost 10 bases and J lost 3 bases. The CDR3 is 16 residues long. This chain's CDR3 is CATKDRDRAYNQPQHF. DNA of the CDR3: TGTGCCACGAAGGACCGGGACAGGGCCTACAATCAGCCCCAGCATTTT.

This clone was seen only once. The rearrangement joins TRBV27 to TRBJ2-1; D is uncertain. The CDR3 is 14 residues long. The ends were cut back, 5 bases at V and 0 bases at J, with 8 bases in the middle. Germline lookup yields CDR1 MNHEY and CDR2 SMNVEV (reference sequence). The CDR3 loop reads CASSQVSSYNEQFF. The CDR3 bases are TGTGCCAGCAGTCAGGTTAGCTCCTACAATGAGCAGTTCTTC.

The chain links TRBV19 to TRBJ1-3, with a weak D call TRBD1 (6 bases). V lost 10 bases and J lost 0, with 25 bases in between. CDR3 length equals 18 residues. Germline-derived CDR1 and CDR2 are LNHDA and SQIVND (reference sequence). As DNA, the CDR3 is TGTGCCACTACGCGCGGGGGGCCCACCGTCTACTCTGGAAACACCATATATTTT. This translates into CATTRGGPTVYSGNTIYF.

The chain has TRBV6-5 and TRBJ1-6; D may be TRBD1 (6 bases). V gave up 9 bases and J gave up 5 bases, with 11 bases separating them. The CDR3 extends over 13 amino acids. CDR1 is MNHEY and CDR2 is SVGAGI in the germline V gene. In nucleotides, the CDR3 is TGTGCCAGTGGGACACCCAATAATTCACCCCTCCACTTT. It yields the protein CASGTPNNSPLHF.

This clone occurred a few times. V gene TRBV3-1 (or the pseudogene TRBV3-2) combines with J gene TRBJ1-5, with unresolved D. V lost 2 bases to trimming and J lost 4 bases, with 15 bases between them. The germline gives CDR1 LGHDT, CDR2 YNNKEL (reference sequence). The CDR3 covers 16 residues. The CDR3 loop reads CASSQLSSGKNQPQHF. For the CDR3, the DNA is TGTGCCAGCAGCCAATTAAGTTCCGGGAAGAATCAGCCCCAGCATTTT.

This clone was found a few times. This chain joins TRBV28 and TRBJ2-7; 8 bases are a match to TRBD2. Germline lookup yields CDR1 MDHEN and CDR2 SYDVKM. Trimming took 6 bases from V and 6 from J; bases not matched to a gene: 16. The CDR3 has 16 amino acids. As DNA, the CDR3 is TGTGCCAGCAGCCCCCTTTCACCGGGACTAGTTGGCGAGCAGTACTTC. Residues: CASSPLSPGLVGEQYF.

This sequence joins TRBV9 and TRBJ2-2; 12 bases fit TRBD2. The V segment lost 0 bases and the J segment 9 bases; nucleotides outside the gene matches: 12. The CDR3 runs 18 residues. The germline gives CDR1 SGDLS, CDR2 YYNGEE. CDR3 region: CASSVDVLAGGLRRELFF. In DNA form, the CDR3 reads TGTGCCAGCAGCGTAGATGTGCTAGCGGGAGGGCTAAGGAGGGAGCTGTTTTTT. The full variable domain, completed using reference TRBV9 and TRBJ2-2, is DSGVTQTPKHLITATGQRVTLRCSPRSGDLSVYWYQQSLDQGLQFLIQYYNGEERAKGNILERFSAQQFPDLHSELNLSSLELGDSALYFCASSVDVLAGGLRRELFFGEGSRLTVL.

The rearrangement joins TRBV28 to TRBJ2-5; a weak D match, TRBD1 (5 bases). V was cut by 5 bases and J by 4 bases, with 17 bases left in between. Germline CDR1 is MDHEN and CDR2 is SYDVKM. The CDR3 spans 15 residues. This CDR3 reads CASSLRQRSRETQYF. The DNA of the CDR3 is TGTGCCAGCAGTCTCCGACAGCGTAGCCGAGAGACCCAGTACTTC.

This chain uses TRBV24-1 with TRBJ2-7; perhaps TRBD1 as D (8 bases). V was pared by 5 bases and J by 2 bases, with 15 bases between. The CDR3 has 15 amino acids. The V gene's germline CDR1 is KGHDR and CDR2 SFDVKD. In nucleotides, the CDR3 is TGTGCCACCAGTGGCTCACAGGGGGGGACCTACGAGCAGTACTTC. This gives the protein CATSGSQGGTYEQYF.

This clone was observed a single time. This chain links TRBV7-8 with TRBJ2-2, with 9 positions matching TRBD1. The germline V gene encodes CDR1 SGHVS and CDR2 FQNEAQ. After removal of 3 bases from V and 4 bases from J, the junction contained 9 bases not matched to a gene. The CDR3 extends over 17 amino acids. The CDR3 loop reads CASSFNTGTGITGELFF. The CDR3 nucleotides read TGTGCCAGCAGCTTCAACACCGGGACAGGGATCACCGGGGAGCTGTTTTTT.

This clone is deemed medium-sized. The chain combines TRBV9 with TRBJ2-1; 9 bases match TRBD2. Per the germline V gene, CDR1 is SGDLS and CDR2 is YYNGEE. Unmatched junction bases numbered 5, after V lost 1 base and J lost 3 bases. This CDR3 comprises 16 residues. CDR3 loop: CASSVPLAGNYNEQFF. CDR3 DNA: TGTGCCAGCAGCGTACCGCTAGCGGGGAACTACAATGAGCAGTTCTTC.

This clone is a singleton in its sample. The genes are TRBV19 and TRBJ2-1; a weak D match, TRBD1 (6 bases). CDR1 and CDR2 (germline): LNHDA, SQIVND (reference sequence). Trimming took 7 bases from V and 4 from J, leaving 17 bases between them. The CDR3 spans 15 residues. The CDR3 reads CASTQGSPIYNEQFF. The CDR3 nucleotides read TGTGCCAGTACTCAGGGGAGCCCCATTTACAATGAGCAGTTCTTC.

The DNA for the CDR3 is TGTGCCAGCAGTGACGGAGGCAGGGAGACCCAGTACTTC. Protein: CASSDGGRETQYF. The chain uses TRBV6-4 and TRBJ2-5; maybe TRBD2 (5 bases). Trimming removed 2 bases from V and 5 bases from J, with 9 bases in between. Germline assignment: CDR1 MRHNA and CDR2 SNTAGT. There are 13 residues in the CDR3.